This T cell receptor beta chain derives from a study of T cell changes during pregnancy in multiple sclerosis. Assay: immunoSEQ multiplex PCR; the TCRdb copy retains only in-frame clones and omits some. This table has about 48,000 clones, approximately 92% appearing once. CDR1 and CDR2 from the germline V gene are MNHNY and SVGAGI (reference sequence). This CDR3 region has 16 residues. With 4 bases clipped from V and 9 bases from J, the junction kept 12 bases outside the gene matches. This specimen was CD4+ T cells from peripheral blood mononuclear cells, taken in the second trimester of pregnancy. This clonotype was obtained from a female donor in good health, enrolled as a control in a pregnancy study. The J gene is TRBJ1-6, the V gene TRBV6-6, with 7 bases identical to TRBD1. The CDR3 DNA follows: TGTGCCAGCAGTTCCCCCGGGACAGCCCTCGGTTCACCCCTCCACTTT. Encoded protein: CASSSPGTALGSPLHF.